The TCR beta chain described here comes from a study of vaccination and CD4 T cells after COVID-19. General observations from the study: Relatively few convalescent patients were studied; early post-infection timepoints were not included.

The CDR3 runs to 14 residues. CDR1 and CDR2 (germline): DFQATT, SNEGSKA (reference sequence). With 4 bases removed from V and 5 bases from J, the gap between germline ends came to 17 bases. This clonotype is labeled as medium-sized (0.01 to 0.1%). Its antigen is unidentified. Treatment reported: approximately 9-day PBMC culture with coronavirus spike peptide pools or control peptides (ViraFEST assay). At both days 3 and 7, half the medium was replaced with fresh IL-2 medium. Cultured CD4+ T-cell DNA underwent Oncomine TCR Beta short-read sequencing. TCRdb independently ran MiXCR on the PCR reads; one entry per CDR3 protein. The sample shows 6,500 to 8,000 distinct CDR3 sequences, roughly 27% of them seen only once.

This clonotype was obtained from a human donor who had recovered from COVID-19. Sequencing used CD4+ T cells from blood, cultured in vitro, obtained after SARS-CoV-2 vaccination. This chain links TRBV20-1 with TRBJ2-5, with D perhaps being TRBD1 or TRBD2 (5 bases each). The CDR3 nucleotides read TGCAGTGCTATCAGAGGGGCTCGAAGGGAGACCCAGTACTTC. Translating gives CSAIRGARRETQYF.